A selection of T cell receptor beta chains follows, all from one sample in a study of T cell repertoires in cytomegalovirus infection. Each CDR3 protein is one row after TCRdb ran MiXCR on the reads. Here the sample spans about 830,000 distinct CDR3 sequences, less than 35% being singletons. The antigens of these receptors remain unknown. Here the sequenced sample was cultured CD8+ T cells from PBMCs, taken from culture after CMV antigen stimulation. Every receptor here comes from a human donor in good health (CMV status not recorded). Some clones in this sample may be carry-over from other donors' samples. The conserved cysteine and the conserved F or W are not part of the CDR3 here.

V gene	CDR3 length	CDR3 protein
TRBV5-1	14	ASSLWDRGSTDTQY
TRBV4-2	15	ASSPLVEGLAEETQY
TRBV7-9	12	ASSLGTAQETQY
TRBV14	13	ASSQDRWLQETQY
TRBV12-3/TRBV12-4	12	ASYTTDSNQPQH
TRBV7-8	16	ASSLSYFDRGSGDTQY
TRBV4-1	14	ASSQEGGGGVNEQF
TRBV3-1	14	ASSQVWREVSNEQF
TRBV7-6	14	ASSQSGLAPDNEQF
TRBV12-5	9	ASGPPGTQY
TRBV5-6	10	ASKEVDSSYT
TRBV4-1	13	ASSPLTTGGFEAF
TRBV5-4	12	ANRAGTGDYGYT
TRBV4-1	9	ASSQGLEAF
TRBV27	12	ASRSGASTDTQY
TRBV6-6	15	ASRSTTGTGAYNEQF
TRBV6-1	14	ASSEATDFSYNEQF
TRBV10-3	11	AISDRDNSPLH
TRBV29-1	14	SVEGRSTGGGYEQY
TRBV7-2	16	ASSLLGQVGGGGGAQH
TRBV7-8	13	ASSLADRGNEKLF
TRBV6-1	13	ASSEKAGVNSPLH
TRBV5-6	12	ASSLGAPYNEQF
TRBV10-2	14	ASSGFTYTANQHQH
TRBV7-6	11	ASSLARPGEQY
TRBV7-9	14	ASSPPGQGLGAEAF
TRBV6-5	11	ASTPGAGYGYT
TRBV24-1	12	ATSHRGVKDTQY
TRBV5-5	10	ASDRNQETQY
TRBV29-1	11	SVEGPPNTEAF
TRBV27	13	ASRNDRGANTEAF
TRBV4-2	12	ASSQAGGRDGYT
TRBV2	14	ASSGWRTVSYNEQF
TRBV7-6	12	ASSSRTGNPEAF
TRBV7-9	10	TSSLGPSPLH
TRBV7-8	16	ASSPPSRVAENTGELF
TRBV7-9	14	ASSSDRSIPRWTQY
TRBV12-3/TRBV12-4	13	ASSLQPILDTEAF
TRBV7-8	16	ASSLVRVLAGGPDTQY
TRBV6-2/TRBV6-3	13	ASSYTGEVYNEQF
TRBV4-2	12	ASRQALGTDTQY
TRBV6-5	14	ASSYSKYRGNYGYT
TRBV10-3	10	AISPGGVEAF
TRBV27	14	ASSFTPDLHNHVLT
TRBV20-1	12	SARSWGAFAEAF
TRBV19	13	ASSIDDGLRGAQH
TRBV6-6	13	ASSYPTRGPYEQY
TRBV19	17	ASSIIRGTGGAGANVLT
TRBV6-1	13	ASSRTPDFNQPQH
TRBV6-2/TRBV6-3	12	ASRPQGREETQY
TRBV14	14	ASSQGWGPRSNEQF
TRBV6-2/TRBV6-3	11	ASRLRTSGGEF
TRBV7-2	14	ASRFRSGVSTDTQY
TRBV5-6	16	ASSESRQGGLAKNIQY
TRBV4-1	13	ASSREGLVQETQY
TRBV11-2	16	ASSFWASGDENTDTQY
TRBV20-1	12	SVRDLSGANVLT
TRBV6-6	11	ASYWDRNTEAF
TRBV6-5	9	ASQTNTEAF
TRBV4-3	14	ASSQETGEGFTEAF